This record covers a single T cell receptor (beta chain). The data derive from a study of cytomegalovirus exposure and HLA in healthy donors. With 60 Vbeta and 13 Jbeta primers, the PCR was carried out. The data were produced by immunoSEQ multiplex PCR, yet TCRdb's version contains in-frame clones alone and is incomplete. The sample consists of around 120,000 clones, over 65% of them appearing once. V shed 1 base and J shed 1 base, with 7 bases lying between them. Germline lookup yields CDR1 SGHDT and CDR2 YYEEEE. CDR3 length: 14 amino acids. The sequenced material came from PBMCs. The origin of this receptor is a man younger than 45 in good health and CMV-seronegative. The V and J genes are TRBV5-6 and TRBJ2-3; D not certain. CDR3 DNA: TGTGCCAGCAGCTTGTCAGCGCGCACAGATACGCAGTATTTT. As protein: CASSLSARTDTQYF.